This T cell receptor (beta chain) was identified in a study of OX40 agonist ivuxolimab in advanced cancers. The method was immunoSEQ multiplex PCR; TCRdb's version includes in-frame clones alone and lacks a portion of them. The sample lists some 100,000 clones, roughly nine tenths occurring once. This clone has ten or more counts. CDR1 and CDR2 from the germline V gene are MGHRA and YSYEKL. The CDR3 extends over 15 amino acids. The ends lost 1 base at V and 4 bases at J; junction bases unmatched: 2. The chain is built from TRBV4-1 and TRBJ1-5; 9 bases agree with TRBD1. This clonotype was obtained from an adult with an advanced solid tumor such as melanoma, head and neck, liver or kidney cancer. Sequencing was performed on CD4+ or CD8+ T cells sorted from blood, taken in a trial of the OX40 agonist ivuxolimab. In DNA form, the CDR3 reads TGCGCCAGCAGCCAAGCAGGACAGGGGAATCAGCCCCAGCATTTT. Translating it yields CASSQAGQGNQPQHF.